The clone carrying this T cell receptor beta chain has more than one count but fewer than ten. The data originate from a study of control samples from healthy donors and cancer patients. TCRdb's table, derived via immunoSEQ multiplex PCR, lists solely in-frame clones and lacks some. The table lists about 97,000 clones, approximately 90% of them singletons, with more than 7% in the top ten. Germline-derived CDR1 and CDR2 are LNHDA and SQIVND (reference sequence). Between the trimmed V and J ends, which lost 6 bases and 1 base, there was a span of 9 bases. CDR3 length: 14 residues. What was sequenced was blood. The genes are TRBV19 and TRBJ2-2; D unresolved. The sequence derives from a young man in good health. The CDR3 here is CASSANKNTGELFF. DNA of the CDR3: TGTGCCAGTAGCGCGAACAAGAACACCGGGGAGCTGTTTTTT.